This T cell receptor (beta chain) stems from a study of shared clonotypes between healthy human individuals. This clone appeared once. The antigen is undetermined. The CDR3 sequence is 14 residues long. Per the germline V gene, CDR1 is LNHDA and CDR2 is SQIVND (reference sequence). Trimming shortened V by 3 bases and J by 6 bases, and 14 bases separated the two germline ends. Regarding the study as a whole: Naive CD4 clonotypes overlapped across a handful of donors at roughly 5%.

It was roughly 200 ng DNA, about 30,000 T cell genomes, that sorted-subset replicate PCRs used. Method: immunoSEQ multiplex PCR; TCRdb's copy keeps in-frame clones and lacks some. The data hold almost 750,000 clones, with over 55% observed a single time. Sequenced: memory CD4+ T cells sorted from blood. Sample subset: CD45RA-negative fraction. The sequence was obtained from a woman aged 30 to 39 in good health. This rearrangement joins TRBV19 to TRBJ1-2; D is undetermined. CDR3 bases: TGTGCCAGTAGTATCGGACCTAAAAGGAATGGCTACACCTTC. This gives the protein CASSIGPKRNGYTF. Full variable domain (missing parts from reference TRBV19 and TRBJ1-2): DGGITQSPKYLFRKEGQNVTLSCEQNLNHDAMYWYRQDPGQGLRLIYYSQIVNDFQKGDIAEGYSVSREKKESFPLTVTSAQKNPTAFYLCASSIGPKRNGYTFGSGTRLTVV.